This T cell receptor (beta chain) originates from a study of cytomegalovirus exposure and HLA in healthy donors. PCR was performed using 60 Vbeta and 13 Jbeta primers. Generated by immunoSEQ multiplex PCR, the TCRdb table keeps only in-frame clones and is missing some. The sample comprises about 170,000 clones, approximately 79% of which are singletons, and 7% to 7.5% rests with the top ten. Germline lookup yields CDR1 SGHAT and CDR2 FQNNGV. The CDR3 is 16 residues long. Deletions cut 0 bases from V and 8 bases from J, with 19 bases between. J is TRBJ1-2 and V is TRBV11-2; D gene unclear. The sequenced sample consisted of PBMCs. The sequence derives from a middle-aged man in good health and CMV-seropositive. The CDR3 bases are TGTGCCAGCAGCTTAGATCGAGGCGCCCGTCCTGGGGGCTACACCTTC. It translates to CASSLDRGARPGGYTF.